Each of the 21 T cell receptor beta chains below was sequenced from the same sample in a study of cytomegalovirus exposure and HLA in healthy donors. Primers for the PCR totalled 60 Vbeta and 13 Jbeta. Sequencing was performed with immunoSEQ multiplex PCR; in TCRdb, only in-frame clones are kept and a portion is missing. Seen here are around 30,000 clones, approximately 90% observed once, and the top ten hold 2.7%. The source material was PBMCs. Receptors originate from a boy between 5 and 17 years old in good health and CMV-seronegative.

The chain joins TRBV2 to TRBJ2-1; 7 positions agree with TRBD1. Germline assignment: CDR1 SNHLY and CDR2 FYNNEI. The V and J ends lost 6 bases and 7 bases, in that order; junction bases with no gene match: 6. This CDR3 is built from 13 residues. Here the CDR3 reads CASRSGQKNEQFF. The CDR3 region has the DNA TGTGCCAGCAGGTCGGGACAGAAGAATGAGCAGTTCTTC. The whole variable domain, remainder taken from reference TRBV2 and TRBJ2-1, is EPEVTQTPSHQVTQMGQEVILRCVPISNHLYFYWYRQILGQKVEFLVSFYNNEISEKSEIFDDQFSVERPDGSNFTLKIRSTKLEDSAMYFCASRSGQKNEQFFGPGTRLTVL.

The chain employs TRBV6-6 and TRBJ2-3, with 7 positions matching TRBD2. The germline CDR1 and CDR2 sequences are MNHNY and SVGAGI (reference sequence). With 7 bases clipped from V and 3 bases from J, the junction kept 4 bases outside the gene matches. The CDR3 spans 13 residues. CDR3 amino acids: CASTLGGTDTQYF. CDR3 DNA: TGTGCCAGCACCTTGGGGGGGACAGATACGCAGTATTTT.

The chain uses TRBV2 and TRBJ2-2; TRBD1 matches at 9 bases. Germline lookup yields CDR1 SNHLY and CDR2 FYNNEI. The CDR3 spans 15 residues. The V segment lost 6 bases and the J segment 6 bases; nucleotides outside the gene matches: 8. In DNA form, the CDR3 reads TGTGCCAGCAGCGACTGGACAGGGGACGCCGGGGAGCTGTTTTTT. It yields the protein CASSDWTGDAGELFF.

This chain joins TRBV11-2 and TRBJ2-7, with 7 nucleotides matching TRBD1. The J segment lost 5 bases and the V segment lost 4 bases, leaving 8 bases of the junction unmatched. The CDR3 length is 14 residues. CDR1 and CDR2 from the germline V gene are SGHAT and FQNNGV. The CDR3 spells CASSSLQGFNEQYF. CDR3 nucleotides: TGTGCCAGCAGCTCCCTACAGGGGTTTAACGAGCAGTACTTC.

This clone occurred a few times. The chain is built from TRBV15 and TRBJ2-7, with 10 bases aligning to TRBD1. CDR1 and CDR2 (germline): LNHNV, YYDKDF (reference sequence). The V and J ends lost 0 bases and 3 bases, in that order; junction bases with no gene match: 2. The CDR3 sequence is 15 residues long. CDR3 region: CATSRDRTGGYEQYF. In DNA, the CDR3 is TGTGCCACCAGCAGAGATCGGACAGGGGGCTACGAGCAGTACTTC.

This clone was counted a single time. The chain links TRBV6-5 to TRBJ2-5; 7 nucleotides align to TRBD2. With V trimmed by 6 bases and J by 5 bases, 12 bases remained unmatched. CDR3 length equals 15 residues. Germline assignment: CDR1 MNHEY and CDR2 SVGAGI. The CDR3 region has the DNA TGTGCCAGCAGACCCGCCGGACGGGGGGTCGAGACCCAGTACTTC. This sequence encodes CASRPAGRGVETQYF.

This clone showed up just once. This rearrangement joins TRBV28 to TRBJ1-5, with unresolved D. CDR3 length equals 15 residues. V lost 2 bases and J 2 bases, leaving 10 bases between the germline ends. Looked up from germline, CDR1 is MDHEN and CDR2 is SYDVKM. CDR3 nucleotides: TGTGCCAGCAGTTTAGTGGATGCGGGCAATCAGCCCCAGCATTTT. Protein: CASSLVDAGNQPQHF.

The CDR3 loop reads CASSQDRLAGGQISNTGELFF. In DNA, the CDR3 is TGTGCCAGCAGCCAAGATAGGCTAGCGGGGGGGCAGATTTCGAACACCGGGGAGCTGTTTTTT. J is TRBJ2-2 and V is TRBV4-2; 12 positions agree with TRBD2. CDR3 size: 21 residues. CDR1 LGHNA and CDR2 YNFKEQ come from the germline V gene. The V segment lost 0 bases and the J segment 0 bases; nucleotides outside the gene matches: 11.

The chain joins TRBV5-1 to TRBJ2-7, with 9 positions matching TRBD1. This CDR3 comprises 14 residues. Germline V gene sequence: CDR1 SGHRS, CDR2 YFSETQ. The V segment lost 3 bases and the J segment 4 bases; nucleotides outside the gene matches: 5. CDR3 region: CASSYDRGIYEQYF. In nucleotides, the CDR3 is TGCGCCAGCAGCTACGACAGGGGGATATACGAGCAGTACTTC.

J is TRBJ2-3 and V is TRBV19; 9 bases are shared with TRBD2. This CDR3 is 16 amino acids long. From germline, CDR1 is LNHDA and CDR2 SQIVND (reference sequence). Germline trimming cut 8 bases from V and 0 bases from J; bases unmatched to any gene: 9. The CDR3 protein is CASWSGGLTSTDTQYF. The CDR3 DNA reads TGTGCCAGTTGGAGCGGGGGGCTTACTAGCACAGATACGCAGTATTTT.

This clone was detected once. V usage is TRBV9 and J usage is TRBJ2-6; a weak D match, TRBD1 (5 bases). The CDR3 totals 15 residues. CDR1 SGDLS and CDR2 YYNGEE come from the germline V gene. Trimming pared 0 bases from V and 1 base from J, leaving 5 bases between. In nucleotides, the CDR3 is TGTGCCAGCAGCGTAGCAGGGTCTGGGGCCAACGTCCTGACTTTC. Its protein is CASSVAGSGANVLTF.

The chain recombines TRBV7-2 with TRBJ1-5, with 7 bases that match TRBD1. This CDR3 has 15 amino acids. From germline, CDR1 is SGHTA and CDR2 FQGNSA. V lost 1 base, J lost 7 bases, and 7 bases stayed unmatched. CDR3 sequence reads: CASSLVTGVGQPQHF. The CDR3 DNA is TGTGCCAGCAGCTTAGTCACAGGGGTCGGACAGCCCCAGCATTTT. Supplemented by reference TRBV7-2 and TRBJ1-5, the full variable domain reads GAGVSQSPSNKVTEKGKDVELRCDPISGHTALYWYRQSLGQGLEFLIYFQGNSAPDKSGLPSDRFSAERTGGSVSTLTIQRTQQEDSAVYLCASSLVTGVGQPQHFGDGTRLSIL.

J is TRBJ2-5 and V is TRBV5-6; no reliable D call. The J call is uncertain, as TRBJ2-7 better fits the DNA end. The CDR3 is made up of 11 amino acids. Germline V CDR1 and CDR2: SGHDT, YYEEEE. CDR3 bases: TGTGCCAGCAGCTTGGGATACGAGCAGTACTTC. Its protein is CASSLGYEQYF.

V usage is TRBV5-1 and J usage is TRBJ1-2; 7 bases map to TRBD1. Germline CDR1 SGHRS, CDR2 YFSETQ. V gave up 4 bases and J gave up 11 bases; unmatched junction bases: 11. The CDR3 consists of 13 residues. The CDR3 sequence is CASSDRTGLEYTF. Here the CDR3 DNA reads TGCGCCAGCAGCGATCGGACAGGTCTCGAGTACACCTTC.

This chain links TRBV9 with TRBJ2-7; tentative D call: TRBD1 (6 bases). The germline V gene encodes CDR1 SGDLS and CDR2 YYNGEE. The CDR3 spans 12 residues. V was clipped by 4 bases and J by 3 bases, with 8 bases between them. The CDR3: CASSQDSYEQYF. The CDR3 DNA reads as TGTGCCAGCAGCCAGGACAGCTACGAGCAGTACTTC.

The chain links TRBV4-1 to TRBJ1-6, with D maybe TRBD1 (6 bases). Germline V gene sequence: CDR1 MGHRA, CDR2 YSYEKL. Trimming pared 0 bases from V and 3 bases from J, leaving 12 bases between. There are 17 residues in the CDR3. CDR3 amino acids: CASSQDPDSFYNSPLHF. CDR3 coding DNA: TGCGCCAGCAGCCAAGATCCGGACAGTTTCTATAATTCACCCCTCCACTTT.

The rearrangement links TRBV19 to TRBJ2-5, with D uncertain. The CDR3 spans 14 residues. V lost 1 base and J 1 base, leaving 7 bases between the germline ends. The germline V gene encodes CDR1 LNHDA and CDR2 SQIVND (reference sequence). This CDR3 is CASSIVHSQETQYF. DNA for the CDR3: TGTGCCAGTAGTATAGTCCACAGCCAAGAGACCCAGTACTTC.

This clone showed up just once. The J gene is TRBJ2-5, the V gene TRBV6-1; 9 bases are shared with TRBD1. J lost 5 bases, V lost 5 bases, and 6 bases had no gene match. CDR1 and CDR2 from the germline V gene are MNHNS and SASEGT. CDR3 length equals 14 residues. CDR3 region: CASSTGGDWETQYF. The CDR3 nucleotides read TGTGCCAGCAGTACAGGGGGCGATTGGGAGACCCAGTACTTC.

The rearrangement joins TRBV6-1 to TRBJ2-5, with D unresolved. Germline V lookup: CDR1 MNHNS, CDR2 SASEGT. With 5 bases removed from V and 1 base from J, the gap between germline ends came to 2 bases. The CDR3 loop spans 11 amino acids. CDR3 coding DNA: TGTGCCAGCAGTCTCCAAGAGACCCAGTACTTC. Amino acids: CASSLQETQYF.

The chain has TRBV11-2 and TRBJ1-6; possibly TRBD1 for D (6 bases). CDR3 length: 18 amino acids. CDR1 and CDR2 from the germline V gene are SGHAT and FQNNGV. Trimming shortened V by 2 bases and J by 5 bases, and 19 bases separated the two germline ends. In DNA form, the CDR3 reads TGTGCCAGCAGCTTAACATACAGGGTTGGGGCCGATAATTCACCCCTCCACTTT. Translation: CASSLTYRVGADNSPLHF.

Concerning this clone: The sample carries other DNA sequences with the same CDR3. The chain couples TRBV4-2 to TRBJ2-1; TRBD2 agrees at 9 bases. Trimming at V came to 6 bases and at J to 2 bases, leaving 5 bases not matched to a gene. The germline V gene has CDR1 LGHNA and CDR2 YNFKEQ. The CDR3 is made up of 15 amino acids. The CDR3 loop is CASRVSGGTYNEQFF. The DNA of the CDR3 is TGTGCCAGCAGGGTTAGCGGGGGAACCTACAATGAGCAGTTCTTC.